Presented here are 23 T cell receptor beta chains from one specimen sequenced in a study of shared clonotypes between healthy human individuals. Assay: immunoSEQ multiplex PCR; the TCRdb copy retains only in-frame clones and omits some. The sample yields some 1,900,000 clones, around 96% seen once. Cells designated naive CD8 were CD45RO-negative and were positively selected for CCR7, with terminally differentiated effector memory CD45RA+ cells excluded. Material for sequencing was naive CD8+ T cells sorted from blood. Every receptor here comes from a man aged 18 to 35 in good health.

As concerns this clone: Other DNA variants within this sample encode the same CDR3. This chain joins TRBV10-2 and TRBJ2-3; 8 bases are a match to TRBD2. The CDR3 totals 16 residues. Germline loops: CDR1 WSHSY, CDR2 SAAADI. V dropped 0 bases and J dropped 0; count of bases not matched to a gene: 2. The CDR3 is CASSESGGGSTDTQYF. The DNA for the CDR3 is TGCGCCAGCAGTGAGTCGGGCGGGGGGAGCACAGATACGCAGTATTTT.

The rearrangement links TRBV2 to TRBJ2-7; D uncertain. The CDR3 is made up of 14 amino acids. V was cut by 3 bases and J by 0 bases, with 9 bases left in between. Per germline, CDR1 SNHLY and CDR2 FYNNEI. The CDR3 spells CASSDWTVSYEQYF. The CDR3 region has the DNA TGTGCCAGCAGTGATTGGACGGTCTCCTACGAGCAGTACTTC.

The genes are TRBV5-1 and TRBJ2-3; D uncertain. Germline CDR1 and CDR2: SGHRS and YFSETQ. Trimming pared 0 bases from V and 4 bases from J, leaving 6 bases between. CDR3 length equals 13 residues. CDR3 in amino acids: CASSLALPDTQYF. The CDR3 coding sequence is TGCGCCAGCAGCTTGGCCCTACCAGATACGCAGTATTTT.

The rearrangement uses TRBV2 and TRBJ2-5; D gene unclear. The V and J ends lost 4 bases and 2 bases respectively, with 5 bases between them. The V gene's germline CDR1 is SNHLY and CDR2 FYNNEI. The CDR3 is 12 amino acids. CDR3 amino acids: CASSVSQETQYF. The CDR3 nucleotides are TGTGCCAGCAGTGTTAGTCAAGAGACCCAGTACTTC.

A single count supports this clone. Different DNA sequences within this sample yield the same CDR3. V and J are TRBV7-9 and TRBJ2-2; D gene uncertain. Trimming shortened V by 5 bases and J by 7 bases, and 5 bases separated the two germline ends. CDR1 and CDR2 from the germline V gene are SEHNR and FQNEAQ (reference sequence). The CDR3 is 11 residues long. The CDR3 is CASSPSGELFF. The CDR3 region has the DNA TGTGCCAGCAGCCCTAGCGGGGAGCTGTTTTTT.

Notes on this clone: This sample also contains other DNA sequences that code for the same CDR3. The rearrangement links TRBV4-1 to TRBJ2-3; D uncertain. V was cut by 0 bases and J by 4 bases, with 8 bases left in between. Germline V gene data show CDR1 as MGHRA and CDR2 as YSYEKL. The CDR3 is 14 amino acids. As DNA, the CDR3 is TGCGCCAGCAGCCAAGACCCGGGTTCAGATACGCAGTATTTT. Its protein product is CASSQDPGSDTQYF.

The CDR3 here is CASSFSGGQGEQYF. CDR3 DNA sequence: TGTGCCAGCAGCTTTTCGGGAGGCCAGGGCGAGCAGTACTTC. The chain employs TRBV9 and TRBJ2-7; 7 nucleotides match TRBD2. With V trimmed by 4 bases and J by 6 bases, 10 bases remained unmatched. The CDR3 has 14 amino acids. Germline V CDR1 and CDR2: SGDLS, YYNGEE.

The chain carries TRBV27 and TRBJ1-5; TRBD1 matches 9 bases. After removal of 7 bases from V and 1 base from J, the junction contained 5 bases not matched to a gene. This CDR3 comprises 15 residues. Germline V CDR1 and CDR2: MNHEY, SMNVEV (reference sequence). The CDR3 region has the DNA TGTGCCAGCACCCCAGGGACAGGGAGCAATCAGCCCCAGCATTTT. Its protein is CASTPGTGSNQPQHF.

V and J are TRBV2 and TRBJ2-1, with no clear D. The CDR3 has 16 amino acids. V lost 6 bases to trimming and J lost 8 bases, with 23 bases between them. Germline CDR1 is SNHLY and CDR2 is FYNNEI. The DNA of the CDR3 is TGTGCCAGCAGGCCGATTGGTGAGGCATTTAGGGATGAGCAGTTCTTC. It translates to CASRPIGEAFRDEQFF.

The chain recombines TRBV11-1 with TRBJ1-6; D call uncertain. V shed 5 bases and J shed 9 bases, with 14 bases lying between them. The CDR3 is 14 amino acids. The V gene's germline CDR1 is SGHAT and CDR2 FQDESV (reference sequence). CDR3 sequence reads: CASSHPDSGSPLHF. CDR3 in DNA: TGTGCCAGCAGCCACCCTGACTCGGGTTCACCCCTCCACTTT.

This chain links TRBV9 with TRBJ2-7; 14 positions agree with TRBD2. The CDR3 is 15 residues long. Germline lookup yields CDR1 SGDLS and CDR2 YYNGEE. V was clipped by 4 bases and J by 7 bases; unmatched bases: 7. Here the CDR3 DNA reads TGTGCCAGCAGCTCGGGACTAGCGGGAGTGGGGGAGCAGTACTTC. Its translation: CASSSGLAGVGEQYF. Drawing the rest from reference TRBV9 and TRBJ2-7, the complete variable domain is DSGVTQTPKHLITATGQRVTLRCSPRSGDLSVYWYQQSLDQGLQFLIQYYNGEERAKGNILERFSAQQFPDLHSELNLSSLELGDSALYFCASSSGLAGVGEQYFGPGTRLTVT.

This chain links TRBV2 with TRBJ2-5; 7 nucleotides line up with TRBD2. This CDR3 comprises 13 residues. Per the germline V gene, CDR1 is SNHLY and CDR2 is FYNNEI. The ends lost 4 bases at V and 7 bases at J; junction bases unmatched: 6. As DNA, the CDR3 is TGTGCCAGCAGTGGGGAGGGGCTTCCGACCCAGTACTTC. This gives the protein CASSGEGLPTQYF.

The sample holds one count of this clone. The chain carries TRBV5-4 and TRBJ2-3; D ambiguous. Between the trimmed V and J ends, which lost 2 bases and 1 base, there was a span of 5 bases. CDR1 and CDR2 (germline): SGHNT, YYREEE (reference sequence). CDR3 length: 13 amino acids. The CDR3 sequence is CASSFWGTDTQYF. The CDR3 DNA follows: TGTGCCAGCAGCTTCTGGGGCACAGATACGCAGTATTTT.

The sample holds one count of this clone. The CDR3 DNA sequence: TGTGCCAGCAGTGGGACTAGCGGGAAAGAGACCCAGTACTTC. It yields the protein CASSGTSGKETQYF. This chain connects TRBV6-5 to TRBJ2-5, with 13 bases lining up with TRBD2. The CDR3 has 14 residues. The germline CDR1 and CDR2 sequences are MNHEY and SVGAGI. The V and J ends lost 5 bases and 3 bases, in that order; junction bases with no gene match: 0.

This chain links TRBV5-1 with TRBJ2-2, with 8 bases matching TRBD2. This CDR3 contains 16 residues. Germline CDR1 SGHRS, CDR2 YFSETQ. Germline trimming cut 4 bases from V and 5 bases from J; bases unmatched to any gene: 10. The CDR3 loop is CASSEVAGGGTGELFF. CDR3 in DNA: TGCGCCAGCAGCGAGGTGGCGGGAGGCGGTACCGGGGAGCTGTTTTTT.

This chain joins TRBV5-4 and TRBJ2-4, with a weak D call TRBD1 (5 bases). V dropped 4 bases and J dropped 3 bases, with 11 bases sitting between them. Germline CDR1 reads SGHNT; CDR2 reads YYREEE (reference sequence). This CDR3 has 14 residues. The CDR3 coding sequence is TGTGCCAGCAGCCACCAGGGCGGCAAAAACATTCAGTACTTC. Its protein product is CASSHQGGKNIQYF. The full variable domain, with the rest looked up from reference TRBV5-4 and TRBJ2-4, is ETGVTQSPTHLIKTRGQQVTLRCSSQSGHNTVSWYQQALGQGPQFIFQYYREEENGRGNFPPRFSGLQFPNYSSELNVNALELDDSALYLCASSHQGGKNIQYFGAGTRLSVL.

A word on this clone: Other DNA sequences in this specimen translate into the identical CDR3. The gene calls are TRBV6-5 and TRBJ2-1, with D hard to call. The CDR3 runs to 16 residues. The ends were cut back, 0 bases at V and 2 bases at J, with 11 bases in the middle. Germline V lookup: CDR1 MNHEY, CDR2 SVGAGI. CDR3 DNA sequence: TGTGCCAGCAGTTACTCGGTCGGAGAGGCCTACAATGAGCAGTTCTTC. It encodes CASSYSVGEAYNEQFF.

The table lists this clone with a few counts. The chain employs TRBV6-6 and TRBJ2-7; no clear D. Germline assignment: CDR1 MNHNY and CDR2 SVGAGI (reference sequence). This CDR3 has 11 amino acids. V lost 8 bases and J 6 bases, leaving 11 bases between the germline ends. CDR3 DNA: TGTGCCAGCTCCTACAGAGCCGAGCAGTACTTC. Its translation: CASSYRAEQYF.

Details on this clone: An end of the junction differs from the germline gene, which may be a read error. This sequence joins TRBV7-9 and TRBJ2-4; D perhaps matches TRBD1 (6 bases). Germline values: CDR1 SEHNR, CDR2 FQNEAQ (reference sequence). The length of the CDR3 is 12 residues. The CDR3 DNA follows: TGTGCCAGCAGATTAGGGGGAGACATTCAGTACTTC. Its translation is CASRLGGDIQYF.

In the case of this clone: The sample carries other DNA sequences with the same CDR3. The chain links TRBV28 to TRBJ1-5, with D possibly TRBD1 on 5 matching bases. Looked up from germline, CDR1 is MDHEN and CDR2 is SYDVKM. Trimming left V 2 bases short and J 1 base short, with 6 bases between. This CDR3 comprises 14 residues. The DNA of the CDR3 is TGTGCCAGCAGTTTAAGGGGAAGCAATCAGCCCCAGCATTTT. Encoded protein: CASSLRGSNQPQHF.

V gene TRBV15 combines with J gene TRBJ2-7, with D perhaps matching TRBD2 (7 bases). The CDR3 covers 15 residues. With 5 bases removed from V and 5 bases from J, the gap between germline ends came to 19 bases. Germline V gene sequence: CDR1 LNHNV, CDR2 YYDKDF (reference sequence). The CDR3 is CATSAPEGGPDEQYF. The CDR3 DNA is TGTGCCACCAGCGCTCCGGAGGGGGGGCCGGACGAGCAGTACTTC. Using reference TRBV15 and TRBJ2-7 for the parts outside the CDR3, the full variable domain is DAMVIQNPRYQVTQFGKPVTLSCSQTLNHNVMYWYQQKSSQAPKLLFHYYDKDFNNEADTPDNFQSRRPNTSFCFLDIRSPGLGDTAMYLCATSAPEGGPDEQYFGPGTRLTVT.

The chain uses TRBV6-5 and TRBJ2-1; possibly TRBD2 for D (6 bases). The CDR3 runs to 15 residues. V was trimmed by 4 bases and J by 2 bases, leaving 12 bases between them. The V gene's germline CDR1 is MNHEY and CDR2 SVGAGI. Here the CDR3 DNA reads TGTGCCAGCAGTTTAGGAGGGCCGGCCTACAATGAGCAGTTCTTC. Translating gives CASSLGGPAYNEQFF.

The chain couples TRBV11-2 to TRBJ2-7; TRBD2 matches at 12 bases. This CDR3 comprises 16 residues. Trimming took 5 bases from V and 0 from J; bases not matched to a gene: 5. Germline V gene lookup returns CDR1 SGHAT and CDR2 FQNNGV. The DNA for the CDR3 is TGTGCCAGCAGCACTTGGACTAGCGGGGCCTCCTACGAGCAGTACTTC. Its translation: CASSTWTSGASYEQYF.